The source of this T cell receptor beta chain is a study of shared clonotypes between healthy human individuals. Study summary: Donors, aged 18 to 49, were a couple of women and a few men.

Comment on this clone: Its specificity is unknown.

V gave up 3 bases and J gave up 14 bases, with 15 bases separating them. CDR3 length: 11 amino acids. Looked up from germline, CDR1 is DFQATT and CDR2 is SNEGSKA (reference sequence). Repertoires were generated with immunoSEQ multiplex PCR, while TCRdb's copy carries only in-frame clones and drops some. The sample contains about 580,000 clones, nearly 98% of which appear only once. Study results and caveats: Clonotypes not shared had lower generation probabilities than those common to all four donors. Sample collection involved blood only; tissue repertoires are likely different. Large depth notwithstanding, sorted-subset sequencing proved incomplete by rarefaction.

Naive CD8 populations comprised CD45RO-negative cells positively selected for CCR7, excluding terminally differentiated effector memory CD45RA+ cells. The chain carries TRBV20-1 and TRBJ2-3; D assignment may be TRBD1 or TRBD2 (5 bases each). Specimen: naive CD8+ T cells sorted from blood. The TCR comes from a man aged 25 to 40 in good health. CDR3 amino acids: CSASWDGERYF. Here the CDR3 DNA reads TGCAGTGCTAGTTGGGACGGCGAGCGGTATTTT.